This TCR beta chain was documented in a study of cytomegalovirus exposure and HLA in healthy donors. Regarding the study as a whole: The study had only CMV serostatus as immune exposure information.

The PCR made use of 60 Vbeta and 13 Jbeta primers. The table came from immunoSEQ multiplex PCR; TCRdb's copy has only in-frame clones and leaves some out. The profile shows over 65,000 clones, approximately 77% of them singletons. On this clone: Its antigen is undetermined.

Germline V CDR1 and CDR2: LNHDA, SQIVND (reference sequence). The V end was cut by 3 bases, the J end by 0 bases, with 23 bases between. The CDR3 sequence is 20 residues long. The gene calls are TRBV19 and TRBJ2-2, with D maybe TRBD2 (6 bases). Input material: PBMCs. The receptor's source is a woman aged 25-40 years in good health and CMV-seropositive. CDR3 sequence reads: CASSIPRRRATAPNTGELFF. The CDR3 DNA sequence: TGTGCCAGTAGTATCCCCCGCAGGAGGGCAACAGCCCCGAACACCGGGGAGCTGTTTTTT.